This is a list of T cell receptor beta chains from one sample in a study of CD8+ T cells in alopecia areata. Some clones are missing from TCRdb's copy, which holds only in-frame ones; the method was immunoSEQ multiplex PCR. The table has 150,000 to 200,000 clones, less than 75% seen once. The starting material was CD8+ T cells sorted from blood, obtained at week 0. Source of these receptors: a human donor with alopecia areata. The CDR3 runs from the conserved cysteine through the conserved F or W. D genes are given only for firm matches. The listing skips clone size in some rows; elsewhere it reads once, few, many or a size class.

j_gene,abundance,v_gene,d_gene,CDR3aa,CDR3nt
TRBJ2-5,few,TRBV25-1,TRBD1,CASVPTGARETQYF,TGTGCCAGCGTACCGACAGGGGCCAGGGAGACCCAGTACTTC
TRBJ2-1,-,TRBV11-2,-,CASSLSSGFEQFF,TGTGCCAGCAGCTTATCGTCGGGGTTCGAGCAGTTCTTC
TRBJ2-1,-,TRBV5-5,TRBD1,CASSLYGQGDEQFF,TGTGCCAGCAGCTTGTATGGACAGGGCGATGAGCAGTTCTTC
TRBJ1-1,-,TRBV9,-,CASSVVAENTEAFF,TGTGCCAGCAGCGTAGTTGCAGAGAACACTGAAGCTTTCTTT
TRBJ2-2,-,TRBV4-2,-,CASSQGARGLFF,TGTGCCAGCAGCCAAGGGGCAAGGGGGCTGTTTTTT
TRBJ1-1,-,TRBV7-4,-,CASSFATGSHPEAFF,TGTGCCAGCAGCTTCGCTACGGGCAGTCACCCTGAAGCTTTCTTT
TRBJ2-3,-,TRBV5-1,TRBD2,CASSLVAGAADTQYF,TGCGCCAGCAGCTTGGTAGCGGGGGCTGCAGATACGCAGTATTTT
TRBJ2-1,once,TRBV9,TRBD2,CASSASGGFNEQFF,TGTGCCAGCAGTGCTAGCGGGGGATTCAATGAGCAGTTCTTC
TRBJ1-1,-,TRBV5-1,TRBD1,CASSTDRGNTEAFF,TGCGCCAGCAGTACGGACAGGGGGAACACTGAAGCTTTCTTT
TRBJ1-6,-,TRBV2,-,CASSGGVEGHQNSPLHF,TGTGCCAGCAGTGGAGGCGTAGAGGGACACCAAAATTCACCCCTCCACTTT
TRBJ1-1,few,TRBV12-5,-,CASGLVTGTVTEAFF,TGTGCTAGTGGTTTGGTAACAGGGACGGTCACTGAAGCTTTCTTT
TRBJ1-5,-,TRBV6-1,-,CASREGPGTVRQPQHF,TGTGCCAGCAGAGAAGGACCGGGCACGGTTCGGCAGCCCCAGCATTTT
TRBJ1-1,once,TRBV4-1,-,CASTPQVGTEAFF,TGCGCCAGCACCCCTCAGGTTGGCACTGAAGCTTTCTTT
TRBJ2-1,-,TRBV5-1,-,CASSLNRVNEQFF,TGCGCCAGCAGCTTGAATCGGGTCAATGAGCAGTTCTTC
TRBJ1-6,-,TRBV23-1,-,CASGGDGPNSPLHF,TGCGCCAGCGGGGGCGACGGCCCCAATTCACCCCTCCACTTT
TRBJ2-1,once,TRBV5-6,TRBD2,CASSFETAGVNEQFF,TGTGCCAGCAGCTTCGAAACAGCGGGGGTGAATGAGCAGTTCTTC
TRBJ2-7,once,TRBV29-1,-,CSVGGKGRSLAPYEQYF,TGCAGCGTTGGCGGTAAGGGGCGAAGTCTAGCGCCTTACGAGCAGTACTTC
TRBJ2-1,-,TRBV2,-,CASRDNEQFF,TGTGCCAGCAGGGACAATGAGCAGTTCTTC
TRBJ2-1,-,TRBV2,-,CASSERRVWDNEQFF,TGTGCCAGCAGTGAAAGGAGGGTTTGGGACAATGAGCAGTTCTTC
TRBJ1-2,-,TRBV7-9,-,CASSRTANYGYTF,TGTGCCAGCAGCCGGACAGCCAACTATGGCTACACCTTC
TRBJ1-1,-,TRBV2,-,CASSEVGNTEAFF,TGTGCCAGCAGTGAAGTGGGAAACACTGAAGCTTTCTTT
TRBJ2-7,-,TRBV27,TRBD2,CASSLGRGDYEQYF,TGTGCCAGCAGTTTAGGGCGGGGGGACTACGAGCAGTACTTC
TRBJ1-5,few,TRBV7-9,-,CASSFSEAGQPQHF,TGTGCCAGCAGCTTCTCCGAGGCAGGGCAGCCCCAGCATTTT
TRBJ2-7,few,TRBV29-1,-,CSAGKGNPYEQYF,TGCAGCGCTGGGAAGGGTAATCCCTACGAGCAGTACTTC
TRBJ2-2,-,TRBV6-5,-,CASSYGLATGELFF,TGTGCCAGCAGTTACGGGCTAGCGACCGGGGAGCTGTTTTTT
TRBJ2-7,-,TRBV29-1,-,CSVERSTSPYEQYF,TGCAGCGTTGAAAGGAGCACCAGCCCCTACGAGCAGTACTTC
TRBJ2-5,-,TRBV7-2,TRBD2,CASSLASSGLRKTQYF,TGTGCCAGCAGCTTAGCGTCTAGCGGCCTCAGAAAGACCCAGTACTTC
TRBJ2-7,once,TRBV6-5,-,CAIKGRISYEQYF,TGTGCCATTAAGGGACGGATCTCCTACGAGCAGTACTTC
TRBJ1-2,-,TRBV2,-,CASSEDSLGYTF,TGTGCCAGCAGTGAGGATTCTTTGGGCTACACCTTC
TRBJ2-2,few,TRBV5-1,TRBD2,CASSLVSSGNTGELFF,TGCGCCAGCAGCTTGGTGTCTAGCGGGAACACCGGGGAGCTGTTTTTT
TRBJ2-1,few,TRBV29-1,TRBD1,CSVRDRVGQFF,TGCAGCGTCCGGGACAGGGTTGGGCAGTTCTTC
TRBJ2-2,few,TRBV7-9,-,CASSRLTGELFF,TGTGCCAGCAGCCGACTCACCGGGGAGCTGTTTTTT
TRBJ2-5,-,TRBV9,-,CASSVAGADQETQYF,TGTGCCAGCAGCGTCGCCGGCGCAGACCAAGAGACCCAGTACTTC
TRBJ2-7,-,TRBV13,-,CASSLGTRRGTFYEQYF,TGTGCCAGCAGCTTAGGTACTAGGCGGGGCACATTCTACGAGCAGTACTTC
TRBJ2-7,-,TRBV6-1,-,CASSGQGYEQYF,TGTGCCAGCAGCGGGCAGGGCTACGAGCAGTACTTC
TRBJ1-1,-,TRBV2,TRBD1,CASSEGWGTGEQAFF,TGTGCCAGCAGTGAAGGGTGGGGGACAGGGGAACAAGCTTTCTTT